This T cell receptor (beta chain) was observed in a study of CD8+ T cells in alopecia areata. Per germline, CDR1 KGHSH and CDR2 LQKENI. V was clipped by 3 bases and J by 5 bases, with 16 bases between them. The CDR3 contains 15 residues. Treatment of the sample: oral pan-JAK inhibitor, 5-10 mg twice daily. RNA extraction was followed by reverse transcription into cDNA, which acted as the sequencing template. Sequencing used immunoSEQ multiplex PCR; TCRdb keeps in-frame clones, though not all of them. The repertoire holds approximately 210,000 clones, with 40% to 55% as singletons. This receptor was identified in a human donor with alopecia areata. The chain carries TRBV18 and TRBJ2-5, with D perhaps TRBD2 (5 bases). The sequencing here drew on CD4+ T cells sorted from blood, taken at approximately week 36, from a patient treated with tofacitinib. The CDR3 DNA follows: TGTGCCAGCTCACCGCGGGTGGGTCCGGGCGAGACCCAGTACTTC. Amino acid sequence: CASSPRVGPGETQYF.